A single T cell receptor beta chain is shown here with its context. This clonotype was recorded at least ten times. Its antigen remains unidentified. There are no base qualities to consult, and no much larger clone falls within one base. The data stem from a study of patients and donors after allogeneic stem cell transplantation (dated by TCRdb to 2020 to 2021). The CDR3 contains 13 residues, cysteine and phenylalanine counted. The sequence is cut down to CDR3 DNA, 39 bases in frame from base 1. V and J lose 8 bases and 2 bases, and a span of 10 bases separates them. Receptor libraries were prepared by RT-PCR. Sequenced on a NextSeq 550. TCRdb itself trimmed the public reads at Q25 with fastp, ran MiXCR and retained productive beta chains. Rows with a matching CDR3 protein are joined into one entry that keeps the most common DNA and genes. The sample table shows some 230,000 distinct CDR3 sequences, and around an eighth are seen once. 11% of the sample rests with the top ten.

The sequenced sample was blood, either unsorted or a sorted T cell fraction (not recorded which). The source is a human donor who was either an allogeneic HSCT recipient or a stem cell or donor lymphocyte infusion donor (not recorded which). It is not recorded whose cells these are; they may come from a transplant donor. The V gene is TRBV12-3 or TRBV12-4 and the J gene is TRBJ1-5; the D gene assignment is ambiguous. CDR3 region: CASRRAGNQPQHF. The DNA sequence is as follows: TGTGCCAGCCGGAGGGCCGGCAATCAGCCCCAGCATTTT.